These T cell receptor beta chains were read from a single sample in a study of regulatory T cells in long-lasting Graves disease. TCRdb used MiXCR to reprocess the multiplex PCR reads, holding one entry per CDR3 protein. This table has about half a million distinct CDR3 sequences, approximately 12% appearing once. The same specimen was also included in a second study, on T cells in Graves' hyperthyroidism and ophthalmopathy.

The material sequenced was peripheral blood mononuclear cells (PBMCs), taken at new diagnosis, from a patient treated with antithyroid drugs. The source of these receptors is a woman under 40 with Graves disease. Each CDR3 is given with its conserved first and last residue. The order of the fields is J gene, V gene, D gene, clone size, CDR3 protein, CDR3 DNA. A D gene is named only where the DNA matches it firmly. Part of the rows lack a size; the others show once, few, many or a class for expanded clones.

J: TRBJ2-7; V: TRBV28; D: TRBD1; size: many; CDR3: CASSLLPGTVRPYEQYF; DNA: TGTGCCAGCAGTTTACTCCCGGGGACAGTTAGACCGTACGAGCAGTACTTC
J: TRBJ1-1; V: TRBV4-3; D: .; size: few; CDR3: CASSQEGLWNTEAFF; DNA: TGCGCCAGCAGCCAAGAGGGATTGTGGAACACTGAAGCTTTCTTT
J: TRBJ2-3; V: TRBV6-1; D: .; size: many; CDR3: CASRGSTDTQYF; DNA: TGTGCCAGCAGGGGTAGCACAGATACGCAGTATTTT
J: TRBJ2-5; V: TRBV6-2/TRBV6-3; D: TRBD2; size: .; CDR3: CATGGSEETQYF; DNA: TGTGCCACCGGGGGGAGCGAAGAGACCCAGTACTTC
J: TRBJ2-1; V: TRBV2; D: .; size: many; CDR3: CASSDWLSYNEQFF; DNA: TGTGCCAGCAGTGACTGGCTCTCCTACAATGAGCAGTTCTTC
J: TRBJ1-1; V: TRBV28; D: .; size: many; CDR3: CASRSTEAFF; DNA: TGTGCCAGCAGGAGCACTGAAGCTTTCTTT
J: TRBJ1-1; V: TRBV28; D: TRBD1; size: .; CDR3: CASTLLSGTGEAFF; DNA: TGTGCCAGCACCCTCCTCTCCGGGACAGGGGAAGCTTTCTTT
J: TRBJ1-1; V: TRBV9; D: .; size: many; CDR3: CASSAVGGTEAFF; DNA: TGTGCCAGCAGCGCTGTTGGGGGCACTGAAGCTTTCTTT
J: TRBJ2-5; V: TRBV10-3; D: .; size: many; CDR3: CATRPTRARVGEETQYF; DNA: TGTGCCACCCGACCGACTCGCGCGAGGGTTGGGGAAGAGACCCAGTACTTC
J: TRBJ2-1; V: TRBV5-5; D: TRBD2; size: many; CDR3: CASSSRTSGGEQFF; DNA: TGTGCCAGCAGCTCTAGGACTAGCGGCGGAGAGCAGTTCTTC
J: TRBJ2-7; V: TRBV6-2/TRBV6-3; D: .; size: many; CDR3: CASYGREFYEQYF; DNA: TGTGCCAGTTACGGACGAGAGTTCTACGAGCAGTACTTC
J: TRBJ1-2; V: TRBV29-1; D: .; size: many; CDR3: CSVEYRPGYTF; DNA: TGCAGCGTGGAATATCGACCCGGCTACACCTTC
J: TRBJ1-2; V: TRBV4-1; D: .; size: few; CDR3: CASSQEGTAYGYTF; DNA: TGCGCCAGCAGCCAAGAAGGGACGGCCTATGGCTACACCTTC
J: TRBJ1-1; V: TRBV6-1; D: .; size: .; CDR3: CASSEETREAFF; DNA: TGTGCCAGCAGTGAGGAGACACGTGAAGCTTTCTTT
J: TRBJ2-2; V: TRBV5-1; D: .; size: .; CDR3: CASSSLLRRDTGELFF; DNA: TGCGCCAGCAGCTCCTTGTTAAGACGGGACACCGGGGAGCTGTTTTTT
J: TRBJ1-5; V: TRBV7-9; D: .; size: .; CDR3: CASSLGEAGNQPQHF; DNA: TGTGCCAGCAGCTTAGGGGAGGCGGGCAATCAGCCCCAGCATTTT
J: TRBJ2-3; V: TRBV6-1; D: .; size: many; CDR3: CASSEPGAATDTQYF; DNA: TGTGCCAGCAGTGAGCCCGGAGCGGCCACAGATACGCAGTATTTT
J: TRBJ2-7; V: TRBV11-2; D: .; size: many; CDR3: CASSLLFLFGGEQYF; DNA: TGTGCCAGCAGCTTACTCTTCTTATTCGGTGGCGAGCAGTACTTC
J: TRBJ1-5; V: TRBV7-9; D: .; size: few; CDR3: CASSSLWGQPQHF; DNA: TGTGCCAGCAGCTCTCTATGGGGTCAGCCCCAGCATTTT
J: TRBJ2-2; V: TRBV28; D: .; size: .; CDR3: CASSFLRTENTGELFF; DNA: TGTGCCAGCAGTTTTCTTCGGACAGAAAACACCGGGGAGCTGTTTTTT
J: TRBJ1-1; V: TRBV20-1; D: .; size: .; CDR3: CSAWENKAFF; DNA: TGCAGTGCTTGGGAGAATAAGGCTTTCTTT
J: TRBJ2-7; V: TRBV11-2; D: .; size: .; CDR3: CASSFAGANEQYF; DNA: TGTGCCAGCAGCTTTGCAGGGGCCAACGAGCAGTACTTC
J: TRBJ1-2; V: TRBV12-3/TRBV12-4; D: TRBD1; size: many; CDR3: CASSPPTGASYGYTF; DNA: TGTGCCAGCAGTCCCCCGACAGGGGCCTCCTATGGCTACACCTTC
J: TRBJ2-7; V: TRBV11-3; D: .; size: many; CDR3: CASSFRASRAYEQYF; DNA: TGTGCCAGCAGCTTTCGTGCTAGCCGCGCCTACGAGCAGTACTTC
J: TRBJ2-5; V: TRBV24-1; D: TRBD2; size: many; CDR3: CATSGAGEETQYF; DNA: TGTGCCACCAGTGGGGCGGGGGAAGAGACCCAGTACTTC
J: TRBJ2-7; V: TRBV7-2; D: .; size: many; CDR3: CASSSLTYTYEQYF; DNA: TGTGCCAGCAGCTCCTTGACATACACCTACGAGCAGTACTTC
J: TRBJ2-3; V: TRBV20-1; D: TRBD2; size: many; CDR3: CSARGLTSGNSADTQYF; DNA: TGCAGTGCTAGAGGTCTGACTAGCGGGAATTCAGCAGATACGCAGTATTTT